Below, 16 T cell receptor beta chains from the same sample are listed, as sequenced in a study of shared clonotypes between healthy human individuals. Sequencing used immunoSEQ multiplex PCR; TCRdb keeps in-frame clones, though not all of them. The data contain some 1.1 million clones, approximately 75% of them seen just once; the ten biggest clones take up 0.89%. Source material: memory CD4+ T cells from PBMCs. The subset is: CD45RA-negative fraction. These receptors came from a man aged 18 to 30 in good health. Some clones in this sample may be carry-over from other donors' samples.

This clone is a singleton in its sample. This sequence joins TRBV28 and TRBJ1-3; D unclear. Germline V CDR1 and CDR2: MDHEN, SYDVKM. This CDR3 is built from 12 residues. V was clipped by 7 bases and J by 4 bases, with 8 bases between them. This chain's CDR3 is CASNLGGNTIYF. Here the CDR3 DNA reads TGTGCCAGCAACTTGGGGGGAAACACCATATATTTT.

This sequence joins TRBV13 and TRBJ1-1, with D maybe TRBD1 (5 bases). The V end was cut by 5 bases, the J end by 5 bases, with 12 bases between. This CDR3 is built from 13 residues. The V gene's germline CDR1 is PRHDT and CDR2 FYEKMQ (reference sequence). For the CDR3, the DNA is TGTGCCAGCAGCCCCCGGGGGGGTACTGAAGCTTTCTTT. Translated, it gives CASSPRGGTEAFF.

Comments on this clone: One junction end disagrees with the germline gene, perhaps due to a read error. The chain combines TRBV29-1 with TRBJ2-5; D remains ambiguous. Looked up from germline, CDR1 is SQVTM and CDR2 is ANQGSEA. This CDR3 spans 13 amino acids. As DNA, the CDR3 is TGCAGCGCTGAACCGGGCCGACAAGAGACCCAGTACTTC. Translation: CSAEPGRQETQYF.

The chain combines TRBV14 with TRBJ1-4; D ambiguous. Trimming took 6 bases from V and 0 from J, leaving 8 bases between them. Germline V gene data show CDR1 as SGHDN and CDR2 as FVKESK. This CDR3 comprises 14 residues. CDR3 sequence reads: CASSPLATNEKLFF. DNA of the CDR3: TGTGCCAGCAGTCCTCTTGCAACTAATGAAAAACTGTTTTTT.

This CDR3 is CASSDSGQGAAATQYF. The CDR3, as DNA: TGTGCCAGCAGTGATTCGGGACAGGGGGCGGCTGCGACCCAGTACTTC. The V call is TRBV2, the J call TRBJ2-5, with 12 bases matching TRBD1. The CDR3 is made up of 16 amino acids. V lost 3 bases and J lost 7; bases outside the gene matches: 9. CDR1 and CDR2 from the germline V gene are SNHLY and FYNNEI.

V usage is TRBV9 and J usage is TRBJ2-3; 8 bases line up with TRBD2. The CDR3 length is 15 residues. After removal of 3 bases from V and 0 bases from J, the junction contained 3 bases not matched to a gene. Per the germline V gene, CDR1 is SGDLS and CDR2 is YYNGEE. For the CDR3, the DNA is TGTGCCAGCAGCGGTAGCGGGATAAGCACAGATACGCAGTATTTT. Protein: CASSGSGISTDTQYF.

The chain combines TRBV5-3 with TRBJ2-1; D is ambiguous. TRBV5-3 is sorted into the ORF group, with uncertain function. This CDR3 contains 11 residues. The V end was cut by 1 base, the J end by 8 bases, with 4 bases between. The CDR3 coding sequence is TGTGCCAGAAGCTTGCCCCATGAGCAGTTCTTC. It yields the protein CARSLPHEQFF.

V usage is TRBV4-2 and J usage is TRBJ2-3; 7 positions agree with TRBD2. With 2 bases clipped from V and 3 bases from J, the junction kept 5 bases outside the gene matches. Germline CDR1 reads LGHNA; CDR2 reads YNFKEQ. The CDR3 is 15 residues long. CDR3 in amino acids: CASSQQREVTDTQYF. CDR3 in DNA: TGTGCCAGCAGCCAACAGCGGGAAGTGACAGATACGCAGTATTTT.

The CDR3 DNA is TGTGCCAGCAGCCAAACGCCGACGGCCATATATTTT. Amino acids: CASSQTPTAIYF. The rearrangement joins TRBV11-2 to TRBJ1-3; D gene ambiguous. This CDR3 contains 12 residues. V was cut by 5 bases and J by 11 bases, with 13 bases left in between. The germline V gene has CDR1 SGHAT and CDR2 FQNNGV.

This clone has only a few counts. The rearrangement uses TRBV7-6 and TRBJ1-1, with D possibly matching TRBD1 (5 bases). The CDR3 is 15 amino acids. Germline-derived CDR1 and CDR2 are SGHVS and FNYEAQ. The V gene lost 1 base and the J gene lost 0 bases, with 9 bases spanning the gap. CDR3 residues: CASSLGGVMNTEAFF. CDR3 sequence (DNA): TGTGCCAGCAGCTTAGGAGGGGTAATGAACACTGAAGCTTTCTTT.

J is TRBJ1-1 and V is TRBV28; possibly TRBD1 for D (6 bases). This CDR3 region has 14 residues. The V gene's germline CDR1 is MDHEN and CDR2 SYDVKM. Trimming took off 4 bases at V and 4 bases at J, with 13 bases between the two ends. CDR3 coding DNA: TGTGCCAGCAGTTCGTCAGGGGAGGGCACTGAAGCTTTCTTT. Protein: CASSSSGEGTEAFF.

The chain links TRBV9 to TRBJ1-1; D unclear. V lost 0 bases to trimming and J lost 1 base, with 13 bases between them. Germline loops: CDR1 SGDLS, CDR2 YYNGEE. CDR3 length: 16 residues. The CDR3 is CASSVGFGSQNTEAFF. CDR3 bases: TGTGCCAGCAGCGTAGGCTTTGGCAGCCAGAACACTGAAGCTTTCTTT.

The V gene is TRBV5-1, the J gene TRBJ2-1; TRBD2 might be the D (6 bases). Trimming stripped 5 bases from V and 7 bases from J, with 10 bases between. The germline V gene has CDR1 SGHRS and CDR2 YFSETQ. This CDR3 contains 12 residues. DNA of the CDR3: TGCGCCAGCAGTCTAGCGACGAATGAGCAGTTCTTC. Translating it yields CASSLATNEQFF.

This CDR3 is CASSLYGGLATRQETQYF. CDR3 in DNA: TGTGCCAGCAGTTTATATGGGGGACTAGCGACCCGTCAAGAGACCCAGTACTTC. The chain uses TRBV27 and TRBJ2-5, with 10 positions matching TRBD2. This CDR3 region has 18 residues. CDR1 and CDR2 (germline): MNHEY, SMNVEV (reference sequence). V lost 1 base, J lost 2 bases, and 10 bases stayed unmatched.

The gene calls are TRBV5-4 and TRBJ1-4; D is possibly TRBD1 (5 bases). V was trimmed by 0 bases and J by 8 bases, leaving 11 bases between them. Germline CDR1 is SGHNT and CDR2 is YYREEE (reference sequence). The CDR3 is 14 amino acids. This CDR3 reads CASSLDRLGEKLFF. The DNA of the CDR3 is TGTGCCAGCAGCTTGGACAGGTTAGGGGAAAAACTGTTTTTT. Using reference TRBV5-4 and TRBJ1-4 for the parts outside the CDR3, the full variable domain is ETGVTQSPTHLIKTRGQQVTLRCSSQSGHNTVSWYQQALGQGPQFIFQYYREEENGRGNFPPRFSGLQFPNYSSELNVNALELDDSALYLCASSLDRLGEKLFFGSGTQLSVL.

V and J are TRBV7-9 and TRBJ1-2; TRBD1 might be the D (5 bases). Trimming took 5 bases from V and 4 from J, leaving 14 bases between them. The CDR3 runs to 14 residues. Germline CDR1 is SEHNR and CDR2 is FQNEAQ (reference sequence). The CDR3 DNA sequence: TGTGCCAGCAGCCAAACTGAGGGGTTCTATGGCTACACCTTC. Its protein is CASSQTEGFYGYTF.